Listed below are T cell receptor beta chains from one sample, sequenced in a study of T cells in Graves' hyperthyroidism and ophthalmopathy. From the multiplex PCR reads, TCRdb called clonotypes with MiXCR, one entry per CDR3 protein. This repertoire shows 550,000 to 700,000 distinct CDR3 sequences, just over 45% found once; its top ten account for 15% to 20%. Input material: peripheral blood or thyroid tissue (not recorded which). The source of these receptors is an adult woman with Graves' disease, either hyperthyroidism or ophthalmopathy (not recorded which). Each CDR3 is given with its conserved first and last residue. D genes are given only for firm matches. Clone sizes are given selectively: once, few, many, or a class where the clone is expanded.

14 - - TRBJ2-7 TRBV29-1 TGCAGCGTTGGCTCCGGCACCGTCACCTACGGGCAGTACTTC CSVGSGTVTYGQYF
13 TRBD1 - TRBJ1-1 TRBV12-3/TRBV12-4 TGTGCCAGCAGCCCGGGACAGGGAGAGGAAGCTTTCTTT CASSPGQGEEAFF
14 TRBD2 - TRBJ2-5 TRBV24-1 TGTGCCACCAGTGCAGAGCGGGGCCAAGAGACCCAGTACTTC CATSAERGQETQYF
14 - - TRBJ2-5 TRBV5-1 TGCGCCAGCAGCCAGTTGTTGGGAGGAGAGACCCAGTACTTC CASSQLLGGETQYF
13 - many TRBJ2-5 TRBV7-3 TGTGCCAGCAGCCCCGGGCCCAGAGGGGGCCAGTACTTC CASSPGPRGGQYF
16 - many TRBJ1-1 TRBV20-1 TGCAGTGCTAGAGGCGGGGCCTGGGGAATGAACACTGAAGCTTTCTTT CSARGGAWGMNTEAFF
14 - many TRBJ2-7 TRBV9 TGTGCCAGCAGCGTAGGAGTACTACAGGACGAGCAGTACTTC CASSVGVLQDEQYF
13 - - TRBJ1-2 TRBV10-3 TGTGCCATCAGTGAGATAGGAGGGACTGGCTACACCTTC CAISEIGGTGYTF
15 - many TRBJ1-4 TRBV19 TGTGCCAGTAGTATCTCGCCCGGGGCTAATGAAAAACTGTTTTTT CASSISPGANEKLFF
13 - - TRBJ2-2 TRBV6-2/TRBV6-3 TGTGCCAGCAGTTACACTGGGCCCGGGGAGCTGTTTTTT CASSYTGPGELFF
14 TRBD1 - TRBJ2-7 TRBV10-3 TGTGCCATCAGTGAAATCGACAGGGGGCGCGAGCAGTACTTC CAISEIDRGREQYF
15 TRBD1 - TRBJ1-6 TRBV28 TGTGCCAGCACCCCGGCAGGGGGCAACAGGTCACCCCTCCACTTT CASTPAGGNRSPLHF
13 - - TRBJ1-1 TRBV7-3 TGTGCCAGCAGCCTCCGACTGGGTGGGGCAGCTTTCTTT CASSLRLGGAAFF
16 TRBD1 many TRBJ1-1 TRBV4-1 TGCGCCAGCAGCCAAGACCCGACAGGGAGGAACACTGAAGCTTTCTTT CASSQDPTGRNTEAFF
17 - - TRBJ2-5 TRBV10-3 TGTGCCATCAGTGCTAGAGGGGGGGTCGGTTGGGGGGAGACCCAGTACTTC CAISARGGVGWGETQYF
14 TRBD1 many TRBJ2-7 TRBV20-1 TGCAGTGCCAGAGTTTGGACAGGGCCCTACGAGCAGTACTTC CSARVWTGPYEQYF
14 - many TRBJ1-4 TRBV10-3 TGTGCCATCAGTACCCCAGCCTTGGAGGAAAAACTGTTTTTT CAISTPALEEKLFF
16 TRBD2 once TRBJ2-7 TRBV11-1 TGTGCCAGCAGTCCCGCAGGGATGCGGGGGACCTACGAGCAGTACTTC CASSPAGMRGTYEQYF
15 TRBD1 few TRBJ1-5 TRBV12-3/TRBV12-4 TGTGCCAGCTCATCAGGACAGGCTTCCAATCAGCCCCAGCATTTT CASSSGQASNQPQHF
16 - many TRBJ1-5 TRBV6-1 TGTGCCAGCAGTGCTTCGTTTGCACAGGGCAATCAGCCCCAGCATTTT CASSASFAQGNQPQHF
15 TRBD2 - TRBJ2-7 TRBV10-1 TGCGCCAGCAGTGAACGGGGGACTAGGTCCTACGAGCAGTACTTC CASSERGTRSYEQYF
13 TRBD1 many TRBJ2-7 TRBV5-8 TGTGCCAGCAGCTTTCCGACAGGGTCGGAGCAGTACTTC CASSFPTGSEQYF
14 TRBD1 few TRBJ2-2 TRBV2 TGTGCCAGCAGTGCTAGGGGGCCCACCGGGGAGCTGTTTTTT CASSARGPTGELFF
15 - many TRBJ1-4 TRBV20-1 TGCAGTGCTTCGACGGTCCCACAGGGACATGAAAAACTGTTTTTT CSASTVPQGHEKLFF
12 TRBD1 - TRBJ1-4 TRBV2 TGTGCCAGCCAGACAGGGGATGAAAAACTGTTTTTT CASQTGDEKLFF
15 - - TRBJ1-2 TRBV7-2 TGTGCCAGCAGCCGGACCCCCGTGGGCCCCTATGGCTACACCTTC CASSRTPVGPYGYTF
14 TRBD2 - TRBJ2-5 TRBV20-1 TGCAGTGCTAGCGGGACTAGCGGGAAAGAGACCCAGTACTTC CSASGTSGKETQYF
15 TRBD1 - TRBJ2-7 TRBV10-3 TGTGCCATCAGTGAGTCGGGACAGGGCCCCGTCGAGCAGTACTTC CAISESGQGPVEQYF
16 TRBD2 few TRBJ2-5 TRBV28 TGTGCCAGCAGTTTAGATAGCGGGAGGGCCCAAGAGACCCAGTACTTC CASSLDSGRAQETQYF
15 - many TRBJ1-1 TRBV5-5 TGTGCCAGCAGCTTGGCGGGGGCAGAGAACACTGAAGCTTTCTTT CASSLAGAENTEAFF
16 - - TRBJ1-5 TRBV4-2 TGTGCCAGCAGCCAACCCACGTCAGGGGCTCGTCAGCCCCAGCATTTT CASSQPTSGARQPQHF
12 - - TRBJ1-2 TRBV2 TGTGCCAGCAGTGATAGACAGAGTGGCTACACCTTC CASSDRQSGYTF
11 - many TRBJ2-5 TRBV7-2 TGTGCCAGCAGCTTAGCTCATGGAAAGTACTTC CASSLAHGKYF
16 - - TRBJ1-5 TRBV10-3 TGTGCCATCAGTGTAGCAGGTAGCGGGAGAAAAGAGACCCAGCATTTT CAISVAGSGRKETQHF
11 - many TRBJ2-5 TRBV20-1 TGCAGTGGTAGCTTCCTAGAGACCCAGTACTTC CSGSFLETQYF
12 TRBD1 - TRBJ2-7 TRBV29-1 TGCAGCGTTGCAGGGGGCTCCTACGAGCAGTACTTC CSVAGGSYEQYF
16 TRBD1 - TRBJ1-1 TRBV5-1 TGCGCCAGCAGCTCCTCCACAGGGGGCGCTGGGACTGAAGCTTTCTTT CASSSSTGGAGTEAFF
13 TRBD1 few TRBJ2-5 TRBV29-1 TGCAGCGTCCCACAGGGGGACCAAGAGACCCAGTACTTC CSVPQGDQETQYF
16 - many TRBJ2-2 TRBV12-3/TRBV12-4 TGTGCCAGCAGTTTAGCCGTGGCAGTCCCTGGAGGGGAGCTGTTTTTT CASSLAVAVPGGELFF
15 TRBD1 - TRBJ1-5 TRBV4-1 TGCGCCAGCAGCCAGGGGACAGGGGGTAGCCAGCCCCAGCATTTT CASSQGTGGSQPQHF
14 TRBD1 many TRBJ2-7 TRBV10-3 TGTGCCAGCCGTCCGGGACAGTCATCCTACGAGCAGTACTTC CASRPGQSSYEQYF
16 TRBD1 many TRBJ1-6 TRBV7-3 TGTGCCAGCAGCTTAAATGGACAGGGGGCGAATTCACCCCTCCACTTT CASSLNGQGANSPLHF
14 TRBD1 once TRBJ1-5 TRBV6-2/TRBV6-3 TGTGCCAGCAGTTACACAGGGGCAGGACAGCCCCAGCATTTT CASSYTGAGQPQHF
13 - - TRBJ2-5 TRBV7-9 TGTGCCAGCAGCCCTTCTGCACAAGAGACCCAGTACTTC CASSPSAQETQYF
12 - - TRBJ2-7 TRBV29-1 TGCAGCTATTTGGAAGACAGCTACGAGCAGTACTTC CSYLEDSYEQYF
12 - few TRBJ2-7 TRBV29-1 TGCAGCGTTGGAGAGGGCGGGAACAAGCAGTACTTC CSVGEGGNKQYF
16 - many TRBJ1-3 TRBV5-1 TGCGCCAGCAGCAGTGGACGGGGACGCTGGGAAAACACCATATATTTT CASSSGRGRWENTIYF
14 - - TRBJ2-2 TRBV12-3/TRBV12-4 TGTGCCAGCAGTGCGGGACGTTCGACCGGGGAGCTGTTTTTT CASSAGRSTGELFF
12 - few TRBJ1-2 TRBV28 TGTGCCAGCGAGGGAACCAACTATGGCTACACCTTC CASEGTNYGYTF
13 TRBD1 many TRBJ1-1 TRBV11-2 TGTGCCAGCAGCTTGGGACAGACCACTGAAGCTTTCTTT CASSLGQTTEAFF
15 - few TRBJ2-7 TRBV30 TGTGCCTGGAGCGCCCTAGGGCGGTGGTCCTACGAGCAGTACTTC CAWSALGRWSYEQYF